This TCR beta chain stems from a study of glioma-infiltrating T cells after dendritic cell vaccination. V shed 4 bases and J shed 0 bases, with 12 bases lying between them. This CDR3 region has 15 residues. CDR1 is WNHNN and CDR2 is SYGVQD in the germline V gene (reference sequence). Time point defined: after dendritic cell vaccination, including at tumor progression/relapse. The PCR used 60 V beta and 13 J beta primers. Sequencing used immunoSEQ multiplex PCR; TCRdb keeps in-frame clones, though not all of them. The top ten hold around 8% of the sample, which has 85,000 or so clones, 85% seen once. Here the sequenced sample was blood, taken after dendritic cell vaccination. V and J are TRBV10-1 and TRBJ1-1; D not resolved. The sequence was collected from a human donor with glioblastoma. This chain's CDR3 is CASSGRQEMNTEAFF. The CDR3 DNA reads as TGCGCCAGCAGTGGGAGGCAGGAGATGAACACTGAAGCTTTCTTT.